The clone carrying this T cell receptor (beta chain) was seen many times. The antigen is undetermined. Time point of the sample: sample taken at primary tumor resection. Sequencing covered unsorted whole RNA taken from tumor, nontumor lung or frozen PBMC. This record belongs to a study of spatial heterogeneity in lung cancer. The ends were cut back, 0 bases at V and 8 bases at J, with 15 bases in the middle. The CDR3 covers 15 residues. Looked up from germline, CDR1 is SGHRS and CDR2 is YFSETQ. All TCR cDNA molecules were individually tagged with a unique molecular identifier. TCRdb analysed the 5' RACE reads with MiXCR anew, one entry per CDR3 protein. The table has 85,000 to 100,000 distinct CDR3 sequences, about 12% seen once; the top ten hold about two fifths. Findings and limits, study-wide: In blood, ubiquitous expanded tumor TCRs appeared more at resection than follow-up.

The chain couples TRBV5-1 to TRBJ2-1, with a weak D call TRBD2 (5 bases). The sample consisted of PBMCs, taken at surgery. The source is a male donor with early-stage non-small cell lung cancer. CDR3: CASSLVVGDGDEQFF. CDR3 bases: TGCGCCAGCAGCTTGGTTGTGGGAGACGGGGATGAGCAGTTCTTC. Variable domain in full (rest from reference TRBV5-1 and TRBJ2-1): KAGVTQTPRYLIKTRGQQVTLSCSPISGHRSVSWYQQTPGQGLQFLFEYFSETQRNKGNFPGRFSGRQFSNSRSEMNVSTLELGDSALYLCASSLVVGDGDEQFFGPGTRLTVL.